Listed below are T cell receptor beta chains from one sample, sequenced in a study of identical twins. One entry per CDR3 protein results from TCRdb running MiXCR on the 5' RACE reads. The profile shows some 250,000 distinct CDR3 sequences, 10% to 15% of them singletons. Another study also made use of these data, one on yellow fever vaccine responses in identical twins.

The sample was memory (CD45RO+) T cells sorted from blood. Receptor source: a woman aged 18-29 years in good health. CDR3s leave out the opening cysteine and the closing phenylalanine or tryptophan. Expanded clones get a size class; other rows say once, few or many, or leave the size out.

J gene | V gene | clone size | CDR3 protein
TRBJ1-6 | TRBV25-1 | many | ASSGQDLTYSPLH
TRBJ2-1 | TRBV23-1 | . | VSSQLVAEDQYNEQF
TRBJ2-7 | TRBV5-1 | . | ASTTQAGGPGEQY
TRBJ2-7 | TRBV7-4 | few | ASSHTPKSYEQY
TRBJ1-2 | TRBV12-3/TRBV12-4 | . | ASSFDSYGYT
TRBJ2-7 | TRBV20-1 | . | SARDEPGGIYEQY
TRBJ2-7 | TRBV28 | . | ATHQGLPPNSYEQY
TRBJ2-1 | TRBV7-7 | many | ASSLALGGGYEQF
TRBJ1-1 | TRBV3-1 | . | ASSHLTDRGGAF
TRBJ2-3 | TRBV2 | . | ASSEKQGASTDTQY
TRBJ2-1 | TRBV12-3/TRBV12-4 | many | ASRTGSSYNEQF
TRBJ2-7 | TRBV4-3 | . | ASSQAPDTSYVEQY
TRBJ2-2 | TRBV5-5 | . | ASSTRTGNIPGELF
TRBJ2-1 | TRBV20-1 | . | SAREDMTITDEQF
TRBJ2-1 | TRBV12-3/TRBV12-4 | many | ASSLMLAETYNEQF
TRBJ2-4 | TRBV6-2/TRBV6-3 | few | ASSSQGGGNIQY
TRBJ2-3 | TRBV6-5 | few | ASSYSDTPSTDTQY
TRBJ2-1 | TRBV7-8 | . | ASSLASAQF
TRBJ2-5 | TRBV11-2 | many | ASSYRDRGTQETQY
TRBJ2-7 | TRBV12-3/TRBV12-4 | . | AICFKPWGAGSSYEQY
TRBJ2-2 | TRBV6-5 | few | ASSYFGGPNTGELF
TRBJ2-2 | TRBV2 | few | ASKIYPTNTGELF
TRBJ2-2 | TRBV4-3 | . | ASSPRRQGTGELF
TRBJ2-7 | TRBV20-1 | . | SAPTVRDRGQWYEQY
TRBJ2-1 | TRBV6-1 | few | ASSLKAGPNEQF
TRBJ2-7 | TRBV20-1 | . | SASVLAGTYEQY
TRBJ2-1 | TRBV20-1 | many | SASQLAGPRGQF
TRBJ2-3 | TRBV5-8 | many | ASSSSGRATDTQY
TRBJ2-7 | TRBV2 | few | ASSGPGQGAYEQY
TRBJ2-7 | TRBV10-3 | few | AISESRVTYEQY
TRBJ2-7 | TRBV27 | many | ASRGGYEQY
TRBJ2-5 | TRBV10-3 | . | AISEGQLETQY
TRBJ2-2 | TRBV6-1 | few | ASSPRLAGGAGELF
TRBJ1-1 | TRBV25-1 | few | ASSECWVTGTEAF
TRBJ2-5 | TRBV20-1 | few | SARGPSTETQY
TRBJ2-7 | TRBV20-1 | . | SARDWGETGEQY
TRBJ2-2 | TRBV29-1 | . | SAQGNGPWTGELF
TRBJ2-2 | TRBV19 | few | ASSIGRGTGELF
TRBJ2-1 | TRBV20-1 | few | SARDLGNSYNEQF
TRBJ2-7 | TRBV20-1 | few | SASGQALYEQY
TRBJ2-3 | TRBV2 | . | ASVVSGNTDTQY
TRBJ2-5 | TRBV5-4 | few | ASSRVQGETQY
TRBJ1-5 | TRBV27 | . | ASSPIYSADRSNQPQH
TRBJ2-1 | TRBV7-2 | few | ASSLEGHYNEQF
TRBJ1-2 | TRBV30 | few | AWSSAGGNYGYT
TRBJ2-5 | TRBV3-1 | . | ASSQELAGYQETQY
TRBJ2-1 | TRBV19 | . | ASSQTTDRQQF
TRBJ2-7 | TRBV6-2/TRBV6-3 | few | ASSRTVSSYEQY
TRBJ2-2 | TRBV5-1 | few | ASRSERTGELF
TRBJ2-1 | TRBV7-9 | . | ASSFRNSDEQF
TRBJ2-5 | TRBV29-1 | . | SVEGIRTSGGPRRETQY
TRBJ1-2 | TRBV27 | many | ASSLRTGQLGYT
TRBJ2-1 | TRBV7-9 | . | ASSRDNSYNEQF
TRBJ2-1 | TRBV2 | few | ASTSRRPSYNEQF